These 4 T cell receptor beta chains share one sample of origin, sequenced in a study of blood T cells in healthy people across ages. Alongside a J-beta primer mix, a sample-barcoded 5' primer served in a second PCR lasting about 7 to 11 cycles. TCRdb re-derived calls from the 5' RACE reads in MiXCR, one entry per CDR3 protein. Of almost 550,000 distinct CDR3 sequences in the sample, less than 25% were seen once. Separately, the same data were catalogued under a study of T cells of mothers and their children.

The sample consisted of blood. Every receptor here comes from a boy younger than 18 in good health.

This clonotype showed up many times. The V gene is TRBV5-6, the J gene TRBJ2-7, with D tentatively TRBD1 (5 bases). Germline V gene lookup returns CDR1 SGHDT and CDR2 YYEEEE. Trimming pared 1 base from V and 2 bases from J, leaving 13 bases between. The CDR3 totals 15 residues. The CDR3 region is CASSLIHRSPYEQYF. The CDR3, as DNA: TGTGCCAGCAGCTTGATTCACAGGAGTCCCTACGAGCAGTACTTC.

This chain joins TRBV20-1 and TRBJ2-1; 10 bases match TRBD2. CDR3 size: 16 residues. Losses at the gene ends were 2 bases for V and 4 bases for J; bases not matched to a gene: 8. The germline V gene has CDR1 DFQATT and CDR2 SNEGSKA (reference sequence). CDR3 protein: CSARRQLAGNYNEQFF. Here the CDR3 DNA reads TGCAGTGCTAGAAGGCAACTAGCGGGGAATTACAATGAGCAGTTCTTC.

This clonotype was picked up many times. The gene calls are TRBV4-2 and TRBJ2-6; D is unresolved. CDR1 and CDR2 from the germline V gene are LGHNA and YNFKEQ. V lost 0 bases to trimming and J lost 1 base, with 4 bases between them. The CDR3 length is 15 residues. Here the CDR3 reads CASSQDGSGANVLTF. The CDR3 nucleotides are TGTGCCAGCAGCCAAGATGGTTCTGGGGCCAACGTCCTGACTTTC.

In this sample, this clonotype turned up a few times. The chain joins TRBV4-3 to TRBJ2-1, with D tentatively TRBD2 (6 bases). CDR3 size: 16 residues. Trimming took 6 bases from V and 0 from J, leaving 15 bases between them. Germline V gene data show CDR1 as LGHNA and CDR2 as YSLEER. In nucleotides, the CDR3 is TGCGCCAGCAGTGGGGGGAGCGGCAGCTCCTACAATGAGCAGTTCTTC. Translating it yields CASSGGSGSSYNEQFF.